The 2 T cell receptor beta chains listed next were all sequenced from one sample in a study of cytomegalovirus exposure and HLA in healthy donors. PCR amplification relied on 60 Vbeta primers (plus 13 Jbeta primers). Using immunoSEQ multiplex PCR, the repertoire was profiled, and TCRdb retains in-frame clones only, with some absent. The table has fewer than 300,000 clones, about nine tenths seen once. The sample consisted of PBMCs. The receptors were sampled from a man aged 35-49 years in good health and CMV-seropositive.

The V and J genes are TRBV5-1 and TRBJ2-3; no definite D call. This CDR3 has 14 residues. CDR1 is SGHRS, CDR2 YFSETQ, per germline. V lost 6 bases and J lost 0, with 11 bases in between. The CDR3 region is CASMVGSSTDTQYF. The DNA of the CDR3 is TGCGCCAGCATGGTCGGTTCTAGCACAGATACGCAGTATTTT.

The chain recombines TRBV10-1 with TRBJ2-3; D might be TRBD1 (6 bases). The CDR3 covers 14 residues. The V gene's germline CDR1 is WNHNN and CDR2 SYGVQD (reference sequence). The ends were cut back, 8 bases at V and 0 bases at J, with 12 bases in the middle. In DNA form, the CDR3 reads TGCGCCAGCGGACGGACAGCTAGCACAGATACGCAGTATTTT. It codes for CASGRTASTDTQYF.